This T cell receptor (beta chain) was sequenced for a study of OX40 agonist ivuxolimab in advanced cancers. Study-wide background: Aged roughly 23 to 90 with a mean of 60 years, they were under 85% male.

This clone was seen only once. This CDR3 has 13 amino acids. Germline V gene lookup returns CDR1 MGHDK and CDR2 SYGVNS. The germline V and J ends were trimmed by 6 bases and 0 bases, with 8 bases remaining between them. Assay: immunoSEQ multiplex PCR; the TCRdb copy retains only in-frame clones and omits some. The table includes 45,000 to 55,000 clones, 70% to 85% detected once. V gene TRBV25-1 combines with J gene TRBJ1-1; D is ambiguous. This sequence originates from an adult with an advanced solid tumor such as melanoma, head and neck, liver or kidney cancer. Sequenced here: CD4+ or CD8+ T cells sorted from blood, sampled in a trial of the OX40 agonist ivuxolimab. The CDR3 here is CASRNRLNTEAFF. As DNA, the CDR3 is TGTGCCAGCAGGAACAGATTGAACACTGAAGCTTTCTTT.